The 4 T cell receptor beta chains below come from one sample, sequenced in a study of blood T cell repertoires in COVID-19. Clones were read by immunoSEQ multiplex PCR, and TCRdb kept only the in-frame ones, dropping some. The sample shows about 39,000 clones, 85% of them seen only once. Sequenced material: peripheral blood. These receptors all stem from a human donor in a cohort sampled during active COVID-19.

This sequence joins TRBV9 and TRBJ1-2, with 7 bases aligning to TRBD1. This CDR3 is built from 15 residues. V trimming: 3 bases; J trimming: 3 bases; junction bases outside the gene matches: 8. Germline CDR1 is SGDLS and CDR2 is YYNGEE. The CDR3 nucleotides are TGTGCCAGCAGCGCTAGAGGTCAGGGGGACTATGGCTACACCTTC. Protein product: CASSARGQGDYGYTF.

The V and J genes are TRBV15 and TRBJ1-1, with D possibly TRBD1 on 5 matching bases. CDR3 length: 17 amino acids. V shed 0 bases and J shed 0 bases, with 14 bases lying between them. Per the germline V gene, CDR1 is LNHNV and CDR2 is YYDKDF (reference sequence). CDR3 amino acids: CATSRERGQGMNTEAFF. The DNA of the CDR3 is TGTGCCACCAGCAGAGAAAGAGGCCAGGGCATGAACACTGAAGCTTTCTTT. The full variable domain, rest sourced from reference TRBV15 and TRBJ1-1, is DAMVIQNPRYQVTQFGKPVTLSCSQTLNHNVMYWYQQKSSQAPKLLFHYYDKDFNNEADTPDNFQSRRPNTSFCFLDIRSPGLGDTAMYLCATSRERGQGMNTEAFFGQGTRLTVV.

This clone appeared a single time. The chain joins TRBV7-9 to TRBJ1-1; 8 bases are a match to TRBD1. V lost 2 bases, J lost 8 bases, and 4 bases stayed unmatched. The CDR3 totals 13 residues. Germline CDR1 reads SEHNR; CDR2 reads FQNEAQ (reference sequence). For the CDR3, the DNA is TGTGCCAGCAGCTTACAGGGGGCGGTGGAAGCTTTCTTT. It codes for CASSLQGAVEAFF.

The chain couples TRBV30 to TRBJ2-7; 10 bases match TRBD1. In germline, CDR1 is GTSNPN, CDR2 SVGIG (reference sequence). The CDR3 runs 15 residues. With 1 base clipped from V and 0 bases from J, the junction kept 3 bases outside the gene matches. The CDR3 DNA sequence: TGTGCCTGGAGTGGGGACAGGGGAAGCTCCTACGAGCAGTACTTC. It translates to CAWSGDRGSSYEQYF.